Detailed here is one T cell receptor (beta chain). The data were obtained in a study of CD8 T cells in Susac syndrome. With 5 bases removed from V and 7 bases from J, the gap between germline ends came to 9 bases. The germline V gene encodes CDR1 SEHNR and CDR2 FQNEAQ (reference sequence). This CDR3 has 12 amino acids. Random hexamers were used to reverse transcribe an amount of about 0.45 to 1 ug RNA. TCRdb ran MiXCR on the immunoSEQ multiplex PCR reads and lists one entry per CDR3 protein. Among more than 150,000 distinct CDR3 sequences listed, 95% were seen once. The source of this sequence is a human donor with Susac syndrome. V is TRBV7-9 and J is TRBJ2-1, with D hard to call. Sequencing was carried out using CD8+ T cells from PBMCs. The CDR3, as DNA: TGTGCCAGCAGCGCACAGAAGAATGAGCAGTTCTTC. The encoded protein is CASSAQKNEQFF.